These 8 T cell receptor beta chains were sequenced from one sample in a study of STAT3 mutations in large granular lymphocyte leukemia. The protocol was immunoSEQ multiplex PCR, while the TCRdb copy is restricted to in-frame clones and leaves out a portion. The data hold 25,000 to 40,000 clones, with around 85% observed a single time. Broader study findings: Every T-cell large granular lymphocyte leukemia patient had at least one immunodominant TCR beta clonotype.

These receptors lack a known antigen. Sequenced: peripheral blood mononuclear cells. The receptors stem from a man aged 55-75 years with T-cell large granular lymphocyte leukemia. Some clones in this sample may be carry-over from other donors' samples.

In its sample, this clone was seen a few times. V gene TRBV7-9 combines with J gene TRBJ1-2; D gene unclear. The length of the CDR3 is 12 residues. Per the germline V gene, CDR1 is SEHNR and CDR2 is FQNEAQ (reference sequence). Between the trimmed V and J ends, which lost 5 bases and 6 bases, there was a span of 10 bases. In DNA, the CDR3 is TGTGCCAGCAGCCCCCGGTTTGATGGCTACACCTTC. Its translation: CASSPRFDGYTF.

The chain has TRBV4-3 and TRBJ2-7; TRBD2 agrees at 8 bases. CDR1 and CDR2 from the germline V gene are LGHNA and YSLEER. V shed 1 base, J shed 3 bases, and the junction held 17 bases outside the gene matches. The CDR3 is 19 amino acids. CDR3 in amino acids: CASSQGVSWREDGNYEQYF. The CDR3 region has the DNA TGCGCCAGCAGCCAAGGGGTGTCCTGGCGGGAGGATGGAAACTACGAGCAGTACTTC.

This clone appeared once. The chain combines TRBV6-6 with TRBJ2-7; 7 bases map to TRBD2. V trimming: 6 bases; J trimming: 0 bases; junction bases outside the gene matches: 8. Germline V lookup: CDR1 MNHNY, CDR2 SVGAGI (reference sequence). The CDR3 runs 15 residues. The DNA for the CDR3 is TGTGCCAGCAGCCTAACTAGCGCAAACTCCTACGAGCAGTACTTC. Translation: CASSLTSANSYEQYF.

The rearrangement joins TRBV5-1 to TRBJ1-2, with a possible D match to TRBD1 (5 bases). Trimming removed 3 bases from V and 8 bases from J, with 20 bases in between. From germline, CDR1 is SGHRS and CDR2 YFSETQ. The CDR3 is 15 amino acids. CDR3 bases: TGCGCCAGCAGCTCGAAAGGGTCTCCGGGGGGGGGCTACACCTTC. Protein sequence: CASSSKGSPGGGYTF.

The rearrangement joins TRBV20-1 to TRBJ2-3; D might be TRBD1 (6 bases). Germline loops: CDR1 DFQATT, CDR2 SNEGSKA (reference sequence). The CDR3 has 11 amino acids. The CDR3 DNA reads as TGCAGGGGGGCATTTGGGGATACGCAGTATTTT. Its translation is CRGAFGDTQYF.

V and J are TRBV27 and TRBJ2-7; D uncertain. The CDR3 sequence is 12 residues long. Germline CDR1 MNHEY, CDR2 SMNVEV (reference sequence). V was clipped by 8 bases and J by 0 bases, with 8 bases between them. The CDR3 spells CASFSSSYEQYF. As DNA, the CDR3 is TGTGCCAGCTTCTCAAGCTCCTACGAGCAGTACTTC.

The CDR3 region has the DNA TGTGCCAGCGGGGGGACCTACGAGCAGTACTTC. It is translated as CASGGTYEQYF. The J gene is TRBJ2-7, the V gene TRBV6-1; TRBD2 might be the D (6 bases). Germline CDR1 MNHNS, CDR2 SASEGT. This CDR3 is built from 11 residues. V gave up 8 bases and J gave up 2 bases, with 7 bases separating them.

This chain connects TRBV18 to TRBJ2-2, with 8 bases identical to TRBD2. Germline CDR1 is KGHSH and CDR2 is LQKENI. V trimming: 0 bases; J trimming: 1 base; junction bases outside the gene matches: 1. There are 16 residues in the CDR3. CDR3 in amino acids: CASSPPSGVNTGELFF. As DNA, the CDR3 is TGTGCCAGCTCACCACCTAGCGGGGTGAACACCGGGGAGCTGTTTTTT.